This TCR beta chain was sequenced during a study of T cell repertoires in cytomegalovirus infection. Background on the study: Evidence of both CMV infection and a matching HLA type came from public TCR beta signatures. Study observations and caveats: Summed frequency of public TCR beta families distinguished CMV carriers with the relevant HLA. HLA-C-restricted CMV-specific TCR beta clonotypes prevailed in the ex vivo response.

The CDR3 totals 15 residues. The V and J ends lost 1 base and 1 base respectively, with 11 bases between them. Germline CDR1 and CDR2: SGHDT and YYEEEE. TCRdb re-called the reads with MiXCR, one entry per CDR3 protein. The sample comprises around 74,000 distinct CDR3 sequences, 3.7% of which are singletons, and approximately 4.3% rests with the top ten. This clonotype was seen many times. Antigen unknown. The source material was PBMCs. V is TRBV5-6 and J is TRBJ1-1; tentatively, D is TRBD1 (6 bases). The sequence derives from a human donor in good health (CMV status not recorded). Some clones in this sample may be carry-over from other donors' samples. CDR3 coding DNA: TGTGCCAGCAGCTTGTTTGGGGGCCCGAACACTGAAGCTTTCTTT. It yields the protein CASSLFGGPNTEAFF. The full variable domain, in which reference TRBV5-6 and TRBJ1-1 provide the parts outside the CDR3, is DAGVTQSPTHLIKTRGQQVTLRCSPKSGHDTVSWYQQALGQGPQFIFQYYEEEERQRGNFPDRFSGHQFPNYSSELNVNALLLGDSALYLCASSLFGGPNTEAFFGQGTRLTVV.